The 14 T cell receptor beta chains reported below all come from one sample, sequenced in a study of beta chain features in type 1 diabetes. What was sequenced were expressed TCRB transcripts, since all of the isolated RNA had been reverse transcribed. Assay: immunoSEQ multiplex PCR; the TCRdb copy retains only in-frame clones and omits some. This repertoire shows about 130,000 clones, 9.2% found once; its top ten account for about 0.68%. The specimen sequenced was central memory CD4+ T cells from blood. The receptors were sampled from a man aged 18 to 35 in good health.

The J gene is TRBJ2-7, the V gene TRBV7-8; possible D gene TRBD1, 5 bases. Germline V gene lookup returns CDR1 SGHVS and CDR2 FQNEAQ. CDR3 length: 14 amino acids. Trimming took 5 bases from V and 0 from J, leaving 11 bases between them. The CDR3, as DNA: TGTGCCAGCAGCCTAAGACAGATCTCCTACGAGCAGTACTTC. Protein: CASSLRQISYEQYF.

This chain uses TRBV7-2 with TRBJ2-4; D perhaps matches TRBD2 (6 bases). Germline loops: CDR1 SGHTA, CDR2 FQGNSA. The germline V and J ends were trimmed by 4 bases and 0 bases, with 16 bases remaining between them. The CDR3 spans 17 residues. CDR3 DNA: TGTGCCAGCAGCTCGGACGCGGGGATGCGAGCCAAAAACATTCAGTACTTC. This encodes CASSSDAGMRAKNIQYF.

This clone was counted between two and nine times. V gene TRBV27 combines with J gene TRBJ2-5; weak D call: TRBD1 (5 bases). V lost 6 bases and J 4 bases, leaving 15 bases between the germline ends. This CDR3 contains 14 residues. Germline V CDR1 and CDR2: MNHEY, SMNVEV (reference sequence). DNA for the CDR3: TGTGCCAGCAGGGCCACAGGCCGGCGAGAGACCCAGTACTTC. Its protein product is CASRATGRRETQYF.

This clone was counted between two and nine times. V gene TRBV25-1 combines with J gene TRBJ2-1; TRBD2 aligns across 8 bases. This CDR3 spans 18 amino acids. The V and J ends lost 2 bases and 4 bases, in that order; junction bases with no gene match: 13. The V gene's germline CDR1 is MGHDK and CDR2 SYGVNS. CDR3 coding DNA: TGTGCCAGCAGTGAACAACAGGGAAAGCGGGGGAATTACAATGAGCAGTTCTTC. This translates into CASSEQQGKRGNYNEQFF.

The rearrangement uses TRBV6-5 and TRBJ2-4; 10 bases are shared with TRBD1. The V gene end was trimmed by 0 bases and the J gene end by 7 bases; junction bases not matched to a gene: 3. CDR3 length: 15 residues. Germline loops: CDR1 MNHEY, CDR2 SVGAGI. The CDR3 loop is CASSYSGTGVNIQYF. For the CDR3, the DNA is TGTGCCAGCAGTTACTCCGGGACAGGGGTCAACATTCAGTACTTC.

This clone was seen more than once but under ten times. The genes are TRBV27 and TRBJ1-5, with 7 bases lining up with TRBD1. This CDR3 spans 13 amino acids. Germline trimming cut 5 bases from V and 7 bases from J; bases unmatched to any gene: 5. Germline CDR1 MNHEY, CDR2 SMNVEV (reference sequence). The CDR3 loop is CASSNRGEQPQHF. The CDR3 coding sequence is TGTGCCAGCAGTAACAGGGGTGAGCAGCCCCAGCATTTT.

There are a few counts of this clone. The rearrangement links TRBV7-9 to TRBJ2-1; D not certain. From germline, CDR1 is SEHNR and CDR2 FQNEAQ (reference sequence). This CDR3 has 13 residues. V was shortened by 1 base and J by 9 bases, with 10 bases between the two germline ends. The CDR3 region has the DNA TGTGCCAGCAGCTTAGTAGGCCAGGCTGAGCAGTTCTTC. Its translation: CASSLVGQAEQFF.

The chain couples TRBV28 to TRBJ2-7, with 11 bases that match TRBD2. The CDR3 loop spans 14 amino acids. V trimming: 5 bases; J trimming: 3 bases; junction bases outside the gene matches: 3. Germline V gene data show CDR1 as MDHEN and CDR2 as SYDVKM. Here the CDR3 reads CASSETSGNYEQYF. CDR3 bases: TGTGCCAGCAGTGAGACTAGCGGGAACTACGAGCAGTACTTC.

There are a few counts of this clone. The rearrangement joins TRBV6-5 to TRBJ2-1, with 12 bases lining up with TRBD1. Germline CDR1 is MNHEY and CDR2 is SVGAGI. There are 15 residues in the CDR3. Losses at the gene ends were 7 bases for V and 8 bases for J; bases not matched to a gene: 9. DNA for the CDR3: TGTGCCAGCACCCCAGGGGGACAGGGGGCTCATGAGCAGTTCTTC. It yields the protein CASTPGGQGAHEQFF.

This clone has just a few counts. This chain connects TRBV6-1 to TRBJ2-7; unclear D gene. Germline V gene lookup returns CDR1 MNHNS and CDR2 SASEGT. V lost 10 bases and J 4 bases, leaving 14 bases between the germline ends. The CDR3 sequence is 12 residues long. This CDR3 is CATTVLLYEQYF. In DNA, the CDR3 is TGTGCCACCACAGTACTTCTATACGAGCAGTACTTC.

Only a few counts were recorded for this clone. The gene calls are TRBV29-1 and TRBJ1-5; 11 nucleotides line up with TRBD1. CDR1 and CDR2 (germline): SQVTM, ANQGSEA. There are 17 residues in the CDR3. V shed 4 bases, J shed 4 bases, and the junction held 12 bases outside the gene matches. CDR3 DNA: TGCAGCGTTGGGGGAGTGGACAGGGGGCTACGAAATCAGCCCCAGCATTTT. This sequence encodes CSVGGVDRGLRNQPQHF.

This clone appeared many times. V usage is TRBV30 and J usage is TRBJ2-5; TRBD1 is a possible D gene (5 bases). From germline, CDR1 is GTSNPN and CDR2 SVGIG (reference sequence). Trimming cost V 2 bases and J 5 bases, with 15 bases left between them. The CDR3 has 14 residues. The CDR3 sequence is CAWSWGTSMETQYF. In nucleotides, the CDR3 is TGTGCCTGGAGTTGGGGCACCTCCATGGAGACCCAGTACTTC.

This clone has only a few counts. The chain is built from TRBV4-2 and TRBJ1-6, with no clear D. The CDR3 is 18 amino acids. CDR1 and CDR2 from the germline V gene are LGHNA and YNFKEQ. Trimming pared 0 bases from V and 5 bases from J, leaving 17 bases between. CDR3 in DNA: TGTGCCAGCAGCCAAGATATGAAGCCCCAGACTCATAATTCACCCCTCCACTTT. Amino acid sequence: CASSQDMKPQTHNSPLHF.

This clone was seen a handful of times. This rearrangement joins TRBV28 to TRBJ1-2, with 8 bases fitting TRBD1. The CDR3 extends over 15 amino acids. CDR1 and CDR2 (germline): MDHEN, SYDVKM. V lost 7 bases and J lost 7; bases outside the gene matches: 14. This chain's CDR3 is CASKFRGQVESGYTF. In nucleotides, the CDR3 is TGTGCCAGCAAATTCAGGGGACAGGTGGAGTCTGGCTACACCTTC.